What follows describes a single T cell receptor beta chain. Its antigen is still unknown. No much larger clonotype is one base removed from it; base qualities were not supplied. The sample comes from a study of blood T cells in healthy people across ages (dated by TCRdb to between 2014 and 2016). For the study in its entirety: In model experiments, roughly one uniquely barcoded TCR beta cDNA molecule per two T cells was captured by template switching. The donors were divided into four age groups: young (average around 15 years), middle-aged (approximately 42), aged (around 67) and long-lived (82). Age-related changes in TCR beta repertoire diversity were measured in the study by deep sequencing normalized with unique cDNA molecular identifiers. Two additional independent replicas of 1 million unique cDNA reads from the same blood draw were analyzed for two donors (one aged 18 to 30 and one aged 80 or older). Donors of different ages were randomly distributed across sequencing lanes to avoid experimental bias. The research as a whole found: Compared with the aged group, more naive CD4+ T cells, fewer expanded clones and increased TCR diversity were shown by the long-lived group, suggesting age selection. Conclusive comparison of naive and antigen-experienced compartments was prevented by the profiling of bulk unsorted PBMCs. As age increased, observed TCR beta diversity per million T cells dropped in a roughly linear way, and a significant reduction was already evident by age 40. Estimates of total diversity based on one million sequenced T cells were regarded as lower bounds and as underestimates. Observed TCR beta diversity correlated strongly with the percentage of naive T cells measured by flow cytometry. Because the CMV infection status of the donors was unknown, age-related changes in expanded clonotypes may potentially have been confounded.

Donors were about 36 systemically healthy Caucasian individuals from Russia aged 6 to 90 years. Each donor gave ten milliliters of peripheral blood, collected into EDTA-treated Vacutainer tubes. Ficoll-Paque density-gradient centrifugation was used to isolate PBMCs, with at least 7 million per sample. Trizol reagent was used to extract total RNA from PBMCs, with at least 6 micrograms per sample. For every donor, an aliquot of PBMCs went through flow cytometry to measure the percentages of naive CD45RAhigh/CD27high T cells. The library was produced with 5' RACE. These reads were obtained on an Illumina HiSeq 2500. A second 7 to 11 cycle PCR used a sample-barcoded 5' primer and a J-beta primer mix. Each TCR beta cDNA molecule received a unique molecular identifier from a template-switch 5' adaptor carrying 12 random nucleotides. Each sample yielded at least 3 million CDR3-containing paired-end reads. All of the RNA was converted into first-strand cDNA using the Mint cDNA synthesis kit, with a TRBC-specific oligonucleotide serving as the primer. After uracil-DNA glycosylase treatment, a first 18-cycle PCR used universal primers M1SS and BC2_uni_R on all cDNA. In the source study's methods: For normalization, 1 million high-quality reads were randomly selected from each sample, with every read carrying a distinct molecular identifier. Reads with shared molecular identifiers were discarded instead of being binned into consensus sequences. MiTCR, run with a Q25 quality threshold and the strictest error-elimination algorithm, handled CDR3 identification, clonotype clustering and error correction. Lower-bound total TCR beta diversity was estimated with a nonparametric unseen species model using Euler transformation. TCRdb itself trimmed the public reads at Q25 with fastp, ran MiXCR and retained productive beta chains. Every distinct CDR3 protein forms one entry, paired with its most common genes and DNA. TCRdb assigned the V and J calls; the authors' analysis was not used. Across this sample there are some 880,000 distinct CDR3 sequences, with roughly 40% seen only once. The ten largest make up roughly 13% of the sample.

The sequence came from a man between 18 and 29 years old in good health. The source material was blood.

CDR3 loop: CASSAGGYEKLFF. The nucleotide sequence reads as follows: TGTGCCAGCAGCGCAGGGGGCTATGAAAAACTGTTTTTT. Recombination connected TRBV7-9 to TRBJ1-4; the central 8 bases match TRBD1. V ends up 5 bases short and J 6 bases short, with an unmatched junction base count of 2. Per the germline V gene (reference sequence), SEHNR is the CDR1 and FQNEAQ is the CDR2. From the cysteine up to the phenylalanine, the CDR3 has a length of 13 residues. The sequence is cut down to CDR3 DNA, 39 bases in frame from base 1.